Described below is a single T cell receptor beta chain sequence and its context. This receptor's antigen is unknown. Qualities for individual bases were not recorded, and no much larger clone is one base off. The sample's time point label, in plain terms: patch test 2, 6 weeks after DPC sensitization. Taken with the paper, the label for treatment or condition translates to: therapeutic diphenylcyclopropenone sensitization with weekly scalp DPC. Blood at each patch-test visit was drawn before the patch test was applied. Eligible patients were aged 18 to 70, diagnosed with alopecia, deemed suitable for DPC therapy, and excluded if pregnant. Total RNA was extracted from unfractionated whole blood collected in Tempus Blood RNA tubes. To prepare the library, RACE was applied. Data came from a NextSeq 500. During library preparation, unique molecular identifiers were attached to individual cDNA molecules so that TCRs could be counted quantitatively and reproducibly. Both TCR alpha and TCR beta chains were sequenced from each blood RNA sample. In the original analysis: Samples had a median of about 96,000 TCRs, with a range from about 23,224 to 750,000. V, J and CDR3 annotation of the TCR reads was carried out using the Decombinator software suite. Every sample was subsampled to the same number of TCRs (28,000) for the PS versus PT1 abundance plots. Expanded TCRs were defined as absent before sensitization and observed at least eight times at the 2-week time point. TCRdb applied fastp at Q25 and MiXCR to the public reads, then kept only in-frame beta chains. Merged by CDR3 protein, the rows form single entries marked with the most common genes and DNA. The V and J calls and clone size are TCRdb's, not the authors'. The sample contains about 96,000 distinct CDR3 sequences, 9.3% of them found a single time. The ten largest clones capture approximately 2.2% of the sample.

The trim is 4 bases for V and 4 bases for J, with a gap of 12 bases between the germline ends. From the cysteine up to the phenylalanine, the CDR3 has a length of 14 residues. This entry keeps only the CDR3 DNA: 42 bases, framed from base 1. For CDR1 and CDR2, the germline V gene lists SGHRS and YFSETQ. This specimen belongs to a study of human T cells and chemical hapten exposure (dated by TCRdb to the early 2020s). For the wider study: For sensitization, 2% DPC in acetone was applied to a 2 cm by 2 cm area of upper inner arm skin. Throughout the roughly 24-week study period, patients were also given weekly therapeutic DPC doses on the scalp. Patch testing was done on the upper back using Finn chambers containing 0.01% DPC, and results were scored after 6 days according to International Contact Dermatitis Research Group standards. The mostly female patient cohort included alopecia areata with under or over 50% scalp involvement, alopecia totalis and alopecia universalis. Libraries were combined into a pool for sequencing, and differences in TCR yield between samples came mainly from small differences in library volumes within the pool. In alopecia patients, the study followed how the peripheral blood TCR repertoire changed in vivo over primary and secondary sensitization to diphenylcyclopropenone (DPC), a hapten. Patient blood was sampled pre-sensitization (week 0) and at 2, 6 and about 24 weeks after DPC sensitization. Around 29 alopecia patients provided blood for TCR sequencing at one to four time points (pre-sensitization, 2, 6 and 24 weeks).

Paper-wide results and their limitations: DPC sensitization did not change the number of TCRs with a frequency above 1 in 1000, and there was no evidence of changes in global repertoire structure. All patients had alopecia, a presumed autoimmune disease, so their immune response might differ from that of healthy individuals. A positive correlation was found between the number of PT1 expanded TCRs and patch test score, with significance reached at thresholds 8, 16 and 32 but not 4. Expanded TCRs formed significantly more large CDR3 similarity clusters than pre-sensitization or healthy control sets, consistent with antigen-driven responses. Repeated subsampling changed both the strength of the expansion versus patch-test correlation and the threshold at which the correlation became significant.

This sequence originates from a woman aged 35 to 49 with alopecia areata. Some clones in this sample may be carry-over from other donors' samples. The sequencing used whole blood, collected in connection with sensitization to the hapten diphenylcyclopropenone (DPC). The chain uses TRBV5-1 and TRBJ1-3, with no D gene named confidently. The CDR3 region reads CASSQGTGGNTIYF. The DNA reads as follows: TGCGCCAGCAGCCAAGGTACGGGAGGAAACACCATATATTTT.